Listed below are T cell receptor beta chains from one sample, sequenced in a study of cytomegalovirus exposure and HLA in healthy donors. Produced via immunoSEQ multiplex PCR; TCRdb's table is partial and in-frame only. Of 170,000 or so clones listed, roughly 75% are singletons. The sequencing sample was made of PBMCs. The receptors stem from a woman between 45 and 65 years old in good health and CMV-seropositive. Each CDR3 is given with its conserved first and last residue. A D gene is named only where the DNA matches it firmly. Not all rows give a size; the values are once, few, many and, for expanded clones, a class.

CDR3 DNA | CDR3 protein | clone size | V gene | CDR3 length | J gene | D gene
TGTGCCAGCAGCTCCCCGGGACAGGGATTCACTGAAGCTTTCTTT | CASSSPGQGFTEAFF | - | TRBV11-1 | 15 | TRBJ1-1 | TRBD1
TGTGCCAGCAGCTTAACTAGCGGGAGCTACAATGAGCAGTTCTTC | CASSLTSGSYNEQFF | once | TRBV5-4 | 15 | TRBJ2-1 | TRBD2
TGTGCCAGCAACTGGGACAGAGGACCCTACGAGCAGTACTTC | CASNWDRGPYEQYF | - | TRBV21-1 | 14 | TRBJ2-7 | -
TGCGCCAGCCGGCGGGGGGCCACAGATACGCAGTATTTT | CASRRGATDTQYF | few | TRBV5-1 | 13 | TRBJ2-3 | TRBD2
TGTGCCAGCAGCTTAGACAGGGGAAACTATGGCTACACCTTC | CASSLDRGNYGYTF | once | TRBV7-2 | 14 | TRBJ1-2 | TRBD1
TGTGCCAGCAGCTGGGACTACGCGACCGGGGAGCTGTTTTTT | CASSWDYATGELFF | - | TRBV5-6 | 14 | TRBJ2-2 | TRBD2
TGCGCCAGCAGCCCGCAGGGGACCTTCTTTGCAACTAATGAAAAACTGTTTTTT | CASSPQGTFFATNEKLFF | - | TRBV5-1 | 18 | TRBJ1-4 | -
TGTGCCACCTCGCGGGGGGCCGGAGAGACCCAGTACTTC | CATSRGAGETQYF | - | TRBV9 | 13 | TRBJ2-5 | TRBD2
TGTTCCAGCAGCTTGGGACAGACACAGCCCCAGCATTTT | CSSSLGQTQPQHF | - | TRBV7-9 | 13 | TRBJ1-5 | TRBD1
TGTGCCACAAACCGAGGCAGGGGTAGCACAGATACGCAGTATTTT | CATNRGRGSTDTQYF | - | TRBV10-3 | 15 | TRBJ2-3 | -
TGTGCCAGCAGCTTAGAACATTGGGAGCAGTTCTTC | CASSLEHWEQFF | once | TRBV7-6 | 12 | TRBJ2-1 | -
TGTGCCAGCAGCACAGGGATTGGGTATCGGGATGGCTACACCTTC | CASSTGIGYRDGYTF | - | TRBV7-2 | 15 | TRBJ1-2 | -
TGTGCCAGCAGTGTACAGGATCAGCCCCAGCATTTT | CASSVQDQPQHF | - | TRBV2 | 12 | TRBJ1-5 | -
TGTTCCAGCAGCTTACAGGGCGGCACTGAAGCTTTCTTT | CSSSLQGGTEAFF | - | TRBV7-9 | 13 | TRBJ1-1 | -
TGCGCCAGCAGCCAAGTCTCAGGGAACACTGAAGCTTTCTTT | CASSQVSGNTEAFF | few | TRBV4-3 | 14 | TRBJ1-1 | -
TGTGCCAGCAGCGTAGTTCCGCAAGAGACCCAGTACTTC | CASSVVPQETQYF | - | TRBV9 | 13 | TRBJ2-5 | -
TGTGCCAGCAGTTTAGAAAGGGCGGGAGTGGCCTACGAGCAGTACTTC | CASSLERAGVAYEQYF | once | TRBV28 | 16 | TRBJ2-7 | TRBD2
TGCAGCGTTGCCAGCGGGTTCAACGAGCAGTACTTC | CSVASGFNEQYF | - | TRBV29-1 | 12 | TRBJ2-7 | -
TGCGCCAGCAGCCGCCTCCTCCCCGGGACTAGCGGGGGGGCTTTAGAGACCCAGTACTTC | CASSRLLPGTSGGALETQYF | once | TRBV4-3 | 20 | TRBJ2-5 | TRBD2
TGTGCCAGCGTTCCAGGGCACCTCACTGAAGCTTTCTTT | CASVPGHLTEAFF | - | TRBV6-1 | 13 | TRBJ1-1 | -
TGCGCCAGCAGCTTGGATCAGGGGTTCTCACCCCTCCACTTT | CASSLDQGFSPLHF | - | TRBV5-1 | 14 | TRBJ1-6 | -
TGTGCCAGCAGCCAAGGCAGGGTCACTGAAGCTTTCTTT | CASSQGRVTEAFF | - | TRBV14 | 13 | TRBJ1-1 | -
TGTGCCAGCAGCAGGACAGGGCTGAACACTGAAGCTTTCTTT | CASSRTGLNTEAFF | - | TRBV21-1 | 14 | TRBJ1-1 | -
TGTGCCAGCTCACCAATAACAGGGAGGGGCGAGCAGTACTTC | CASSPITGRGEQYF | - | TRBV18 | 14 | TRBJ2-7 | -
TGTGCCAGCAGCTCCCGACTAGCGGGGGGCGGGGAGCTGTTTTTT | CASSSRLAGGGELFF | - | TRBV7-3 | 15 | TRBJ2-2 | TRBD2
TGTGCCAGCAGTGAATTAGTGGCTAATGAAAAACTGTTTTTT | CASSELVANEKLFF | - | TRBV2 | 14 | TRBJ1-4 | -
TGTGCCAGCAGTCCTCAGGGGTCACCCCTCCACTTT | CASSPQGSPLHF | once | TRBV28 | 12 | TRBJ1-6 | -
TGCGCCAGCAGCTGGGACAGGACGAACACTGAAGCTTTCTTT | CASSWDRTNTEAFF | - | TRBV5-1 | 14 | TRBJ1-1 | TRBD1
TGTGCCAGCAGCTCTCAGGGTCGGGGGTACGAGCAGTACTTC | CASSSQGRGYEQYF | - | TRBV13 | 14 | TRBJ2-7 | -
TGTGCCAGCAGTTCAGCTAGCGGGATCTCCTACAATGAGCAGTTCTTC | CASSSASGISYNEQFF | - | TRBV27 | 16 | TRBJ2-1 | TRBD2
TGTGCAGTACACAGCACTAATGAAAAACTGTTTTTT | CAVHSTNEKLFF | - | TRBV7-9 | 12 | TRBJ1-4 | -
TGTGCCAGCAGTCGGACAGGGGGCTCCTACGAGCAGTACTTC | CASSRTGGSYEQYF | few | TRBV27 | 14 | TRBJ2-7 | TRBD1
TGTGCCATCAGTGAGGGATCAACAGGTGGCGAGCAGTACTTC | CAISEGSTGGEQYF | - | TRBV10-3 | 14 | TRBJ2-7 | -
TGTGCCACCAGCAGAGATAGCGGGAGGGGGGGCACAGATACGCAGTATTTT | CATSRDSGRGGTDTQYF | - | TRBV15 | 17 | TRBJ2-3 | TRBD2
TGTGCCAGCAGCTTAGCGGGACTAGCGGGAGGGTACGGCTCCTACAATGAGCAGTTCTTC | CASSLAGLAGGYGSYNEQFF | - | TRBV7-2 | 20 | TRBJ2-1 | TRBD2
TGTGCCGTACGGGACTACCAGAGGGGGGATGAGCAGTTCTTC | CAVRDYQRGDEQFF | - | TRBV10-3 | 14 | TRBJ2-1 | -
TGTGCCAGTCTCGCCGAGGGGGGGACTGAAGCTTTCTTT | CASLAEGGTEAFF | - | TRBV5-4 | 13 | TRBJ1-1 | -
TGTGCCAGCAGCCCTAGACAGGGACCCTACGAGCAGTACTTC | CASSPRQGPYEQYF | - | TRBV11-2 | 14 | TRBJ2-7 | TRBD1
TGTGCCAGCAGCCAGTCCTCTGGGGCCAACGTCCTGACTTTC | CASSQSSGANVLTF | few | TRBV9 | 14 | TRBJ2-6 | -
TGTGCCAGCAGTTACCTAGCGGGGGGGTTACAAAGTAATGAGCAGTTCTTC | CASSYLAGGLQSNEQFF | - | TRBV27 | 17 | TRBJ2-1 | TRBD2
TGTGCCAGCAGCCAGGGCGGGGGGCGAGAGACCCAGTACTTC | CASSQGGGRETQYF | - | TRBV7-3 | 14 | TRBJ2-5 | TRBD2
TGTGCCAGCAGCGCACGTCACCAGGGGCCCCAAGAGACCCAGTACTTC | CASSARHQGPQETQYF | - | TRBV9 | 16 | TRBJ2-5 | -
TGTGCCAGCAGTGCCGACAGTGTTCGAGTTGCAAAAGAGACCCAGTACTTC | CASSADSVRVAKETQYF | - | TRBV2 | 17 | TRBJ2-5 | -
TGTGCCAGCAGCACCCCAGGGAGGCATGAGACCCAGTACTTC | CASSTPGRHETQYF | - | TRBV21-1 | 14 | TRBJ2-5 | -
TGTGCCACCAGCAGTGACTTATTCGGCGAGCAGTACTTC | CATSSDLFGEQYF | few | TRBV15 | 13 | TRBJ2-7 | -
TGTGCCAGTAGTATATTTGCGGGTTCGAACACTGAAGCTTTCTTT | CASSIFAGSNTEAFF | - | TRBV19 | 15 | TRBJ1-1 | -
TGTGCCAGCAGCTTGTGGACAGGCCACCAAGAGACCCAGTACTTC | CASSLWTGHQETQYF | once | TRBV11-2 | 15 | TRBJ2-5 | TRBD1
TGTGCCAGCAGCCAAGATCTGGGGGGGACCTATAATTCACCCCTCCACTTT | CASSQDLGGTYNSPLHF | - | TRBV4-2 | 17 | TRBJ1-6 | -
TGTGCCAGTAGTAGGACAGGTTCTGTATACGAGCAGTACTTC | CASSRTGSVYEQYF | - | TRBV19 | 14 | TRBJ2-7 | TRBD1
TGTGCCAGCAGCCTGGGACAGGGGCTACTATGGGCACCCTCTAACTATGGCTACACCTTC | CASSLGQGLLWAPSNYGYTF | - | TRBV4-2 | 20 | TRBJ1-2 | TRBD1
TGTGCCAGCAGCGATTATGGAGGGGGCTCGTATGGCTACACCTTC | CASSDYGGGSYGYTF | - | TRBV7-3 | 15 | TRBJ1-2 | TRBD1
TGTGCCAGCAGCCGCCCGCGGACAGGGAATCTCGGCTACACCTTC | CASSRPRTGNLGYTF | once | TRBV11-2 | 15 | TRBJ1-2 | TRBD1
TGTGCCAGCAGCCCTCAGTGGGTAGCGGGAGGCCGGGGGGAGACCCAGTACTTC | CASSPQWVAGGRGETQYF | - | TRBV9 | 18 | TRBJ2-5 | TRBD2
TGTGCCAGCAGTGCGTCGGGGGTGTATGGCTACACCTTC | CASSASGVYGYTF | - | TRBV27 | 13 | TRBJ1-2 | -
TGTGCCAGTAGTATAGGTCGCCTAGCGGGAGGACTCACCGGGGAGCTGTTTTTT | CASSIGRLAGGLTGELFF | - | TRBV19 | 18 | TRBJ2-2 | TRBD2
TGTGCCAGCTCATCAAGCGCTACAGGGGTTAAGAACACTGAAGCTTTCTTT | CASSSSATGVKNTEAFF | - | TRBV18 | 17 | TRBJ1-1 | TRBD1
TGTGCCAGCAGCCTCCGACAGGGAACGATCCAAGAGACCCAGTACTTC | CASSLRQGTIQETQYF | - | TRBV9 | 16 | TRBJ2-5 | TRBD1
TGTGCCAGCAGCCCTATCGGGGGGGCCTTTGTAGATACGCAGTATTTT | CASSPIGGAFVDTQYF | - | TRBV9 | 16 | TRBJ2-3 | TRBD2
TGTGCCAGCAGCTTATACGGACAGGGAGCCTACGAGCAGTACTTC | CASSLYGQGAYEQYF | - | TRBV13 | 15 | TRBJ2-7 | TRBD1